The clone carrying this TCR beta chain was counted once. Its antigen is as yet unknown. Naive CD8 libraries used 20,000 to 1,000,000 sorted cells and 10%, 30% or 50% RNA. Based on a CD8+CD4-CCR7+CD45RA+ profile, naive CD8 T cells were sorted. TCRdb re-called the PCR reads through MiXCR, storing one row per CDR3 protein. The repertoire holds tens of thousands of distinct CDR3 sequences, with approximately 24% as singletons. This specimen comes from a study of molecular identifiers for immune sequencing clone quantification. Study-level information: With replicates, the RNA of about 21,000 or 97,000 naive CD8 cells was split five ways and four were sequenced. Study outcomes and limitations: Underestimation of highly expanded clone sizes could arise where identical TCR molecules share a barcode.

V was pared by 8 bases and J by 2 bases, with 10 bases of the junction left unmatched. The CDR3 loop spans 15 amino acids. Input material: naive CD8+ T cells from blood, with Jurkat cell RNA spiked in. Subset described: FACS-sorted CD8+CD4-CCR7+CD45RA+ naive T cells. The origin of this receptor is a human donor in good health. Some libraries in this study had Jurkat cell RNA spiked in. The V call is TRBV5-3, the J call TRBJ2-3, with 8 positions matching TRBD1. TRBV5-3 has ORF status, its function being uncertain. CDR3 bases: TGTGCCAGCAGCATTTACAGGGGGGCCACAGATACGCAGTATTTT. Its protein product is CASSIYRGATDTQYF.